The 23 T cell receptor beta chains below were found in one sample sequenced in a study of cytomegalovirus exposure and HLA in healthy donors. Here immunoSEQ multiplex PCR was the method, and the copy in TCRdb shows in-frame clones only, minus some. The sample contains tens of thousands of clones, about 96% of which appear only once. Material: PBMCs. Receptor source: a man between 18 and 29 years old in good health and CMV-seropositive.

The J gene is TRBJ2-1, the V gene TRBV7-8, with D possibly matching TRBD2 (5 bases). CDR1 is SGHVS, CDR2 FQNEAQ, per germline. CDR3 size: 16 residues. The V gene lost 3 bases and the J gene lost 2 bases, with 14 bases spanning the gap. Written as DNA, the CDR3 is TGTGCCAGCAGCTTGAGTATGGGGAGAACCTACAATGAGCAGTTCTTC. Protein product: CASSLSMGRTYNEQFF.

The V call is TRBV5-6, the J call TRBJ2-3; the D gene is possibly TRBD1 (6 bases). Germline V gene lookup returns CDR1 SGHDT and CDR2 YYEEEE. V was clipped by 2 bases and J by 3 bases, with 10 bases between them. CDR3 length: 14 amino acids. The CDR3 sequence is CASSFPQGTDTQYF. CDR3 nucleotide sequence: TGTGCCAGCAGCTTTCCACAGGGAACAGATACGCAGTATTTT.

The rearrangement joins TRBV6-1 to TRBJ2-7, with 12 bases that match TRBD1. There are 15 residues in the CDR3. Germline trimming cut 5 bases from V and 6 bases from J; bases unmatched to any gene: 8. The germline CDR1 and CDR2 sequences are MNHNS and SASEGT. The CDR3 sequence is CASSSPGQGAREQYF. DNA of the CDR3: TGTGCCAGCAGTTCGCCGGGACAGGGGGCTCGCGAGCAGTACTTC.

Note on this clone: Its ends do not fully match the called genes, so a read error is possible. The sample carries other DNA sequences with the same CDR3. The chain joins TRBV4-1 to TRBJ2-7; 8 bases are a match to TRBD2. The CDR3 runs 15 residues. CDR1 is MGHRA, CDR2 YSYEKL, per germline. CDR3 sequence: CASSHMSGGYYEQYF. The CDR3 coding sequence is TGCGCCAGCAGCCATATGTCGGGAGGGTACTACGAGCAATACTTC.

The V call is TRBV28, the J call TRBJ1-4, with D unclear. The CDR3 length is 13 residues. In germline, CDR1 is MDHEN, CDR2 SYDVKM. The ends were cut back, 4 bases at V and 8 bases at J, with 11 bases in the middle. DNA for the CDR3: TGTGCCAGCAGTTCGGGGTTAAGAGAAAAACTGTTTTTT. Translating gives CASSSGLREKLFF.

The chain links TRBV14 to TRBJ1-2; no reliable D call. The germline CDR1 and CDR2 sequences are SGHDN and FVKESK. V was trimmed by 0 bases and J by 4 bases, leaving 9 bases between them. The CDR3 totals 14 residues. CDR3 loop: CASSQEWASYGYTF. The CDR3 nucleotides are TGTGCCAGCAGCCAAGAGTGGGCTTCCTATGGCTACACCTTC.

The chain combines TRBV7-9 with TRBJ2-7, with 7 bases aligning to TRBD1. In germline, CDR1 is SEHNR, CDR2 FQNEAQ (reference sequence). With V trimmed by 5 bases and J by 3 bases, 10 bases remained unmatched. CDR3 size: 15 residues. For the CDR3, the DNA is TGTGCCAGCAGCCCGCCTGCCGGGACAGTCTACGAGCAGTACTTC. Amino acids: CASSPPAGTVYEQYF.

The rearrangement uses TRBV29-1 and TRBJ1-5; 7 bases match TRBD1. The CDR3 consists of 13 residues. Germline lookup yields CDR1 SQVTM and CDR2 ANQGSEA. The V gene end was trimmed by 0 bases and the J gene end by 11 bases; junction bases not matched to a gene: 7. CDR3 bases: TGCAGCGTTGAAGATCTAGGGGGACAGACCCAGCATTTT. This translates into CSVEDLGGQTQHF. Combining the CDR3 with reference TRBV29-1 and TRBJ1-5 gives the whole variable domain SAVISQKPSRDICQRGTSLTIQCQVDSQVTMMFWYRQQPGQSLTLIATANQGSEATYESGFVIDKFPISRPNLTFSTLTVSNMSPEDSSIYLCSVEDLGGQTQHFGDGTRLSIL.

V usage is TRBV19 and J usage is TRBJ2-5; D gene unclear. Trimming removed 4 bases from V and 1 base from J, with 13 bases in between. This CDR3 spans 15 amino acids. Germline CDR1 is LNHDA and CDR2 is SQIVND (reference sequence). CDR3 in DNA: TGTGCCAGTAGTACTTCGATGGCCAGCCAAGAGACCCAGTACTTC. Protein product: CASSTSMASQETQYF.

The rearrangement uses TRBV6-1 and TRBJ2-1; no firm D call. Trimming took 3 bases from V and 7 from J, leaving 4 bases between them. Germline assignment: CDR1 MNHNS and CDR2 SASEGT. The CDR3 extends over 11 amino acids. CDR3 region: CASSDGNEQFF. CDR3 sequence (DNA): TGTGCCAGCAGTGACGGGAATGAGCAGTTCTTC.

The chain uses TRBV5-5 and TRBJ1-2, with 9 bases fitting TRBD1. The germline CDR1 and CDR2 sequences are SGHKS and YYEKEE (reference sequence). CDR3 size: 13 residues. The trim removed 4 bases at V and 5 bases at J, leaving 3 bases unmatched. Here the CDR3 reads CASSEDRGYGYTF. The CDR3 DNA follows: TGTGCCAGCAGCGAGGACAGGGGTTATGGCTACACCTTC. The full variable domain, rest sourced from reference TRBV5-5 and TRBJ1-2, is DAGVTQSPTHLIKTRGQQVTLRCSPISGHKSVSWYQQVLGQGPQFIFQYYEKEERGRGNFPDRFSARQFPNYSSELNVNALLLGDSALYLCASSEDRGYGYTFGSGTRLTVV.

This rearrangement joins TRBV7-2 to TRBJ2-3; D possibly corresponds to TRBD2 (6 bases). From germline, CDR1 is SGHTA and CDR2 FQGNSA. The CDR3 totals 14 residues. Trimming removed 4 bases from V and 4 bases from J, with 12 bases in between. Here the CDR3 reads CASSSWGGPDTQYF. The CDR3 region has the DNA TGTGCCAGCAGCTCCTGGGGAGGCCCAGATACGCAGTATTTT.

J is TRBJ1-2 and V is TRBV27, with 8 bases identical to TRBD1. The CDR3 contains 13 residues. Germline V gene data show CDR1 as MNHEY and CDR2 as SMNVEV (reference sequence). J gave up 8 bases and V 5 bases, and 7 bases lay outside the gene matches. The CDR3 sequence is CASSRITGGGYTF. The DNA for the CDR3 is TGTGCCAGCAGTCGTATTACAGGGGGAGGCTACACCTTC.

This clone was found once. The J gene is TRBJ2-3, the V gene TRBV5-1, with 8 bases matching TRBD2. Germline loops: CDR1 SGHRS, CDR2 YFSETQ. V lost 6 bases, J lost 3 bases, and 9 bases stayed unmatched. The CDR3 is 15 residues long. This CDR3 reads CASNLAGQVTDTQYF. CDR3 coding DNA: TGCGCCAGCAACCTAGCGGGCCAAGTGACAGATACGCAGTATTTT.

V usage is TRBV25-1 and J usage is TRBJ1-2; D ambiguous. V gave up 6 bases and J gave up 5 bases, with 16 bases separating them. CDR1 and CDR2 from the germline V gene are MGHDK and SYGVNS. The CDR3 spans 14 residues. In DNA form, the CDR3 reads TGTGCCAGCAGCCACTTCCCCTGGAGGTATGGCTACACCTTC. Protein sequence: CASSHFPWRYGYTF.

The sample holds a few counts of this clone. This sequence joins TRBV6-5 and TRBJ2-7, with TRBD1 identical over 11 bases. The germline V gene encodes CDR1 MNHEY and CDR2 SVGAGI. The CDR3 runs 15 residues. J was trimmed by 2 bases and V by 4 bases; bases with no gene match: 4. The CDR3 region is CASSWGQGETYEQYF. In DNA form, the CDR3 reads TGTGCCAGCAGTTGGGGACAGGGGGAAACCTACGAGCAGTACTTC.

The chain carries TRBV28 and TRBJ1-5; possibly TRBD1 for D (6 bases). The CDR3 consists of 13 residues. The germline V gene encodes CDR1 MDHEN and CDR2 SYDVKM. Trimming shortened V by 10 bases and J by 4 bases, and 14 bases separated the two germline ends. This CDR3 reads CATTGGTNQPQHF. In DNA form, the CDR3 reads TGTGCCACCACGGGGGGCACAAATCAGCCCCAGCATTTT.

The genes are TRBV5-1 and TRBJ2-5; 7 bases fit TRBD2. CDR1 is SGHRS and CDR2 is YFSETQ in the germline V gene. The ends lost 2 bases at V and 5 bases at J; junction bases unmatched: 9. CDR3 size: 15 residues. CDR3 loop: CASSFDGLVGETQYF. The CDR3 DNA reads as TGCGCCAGCAGCTTCGACGGACTAGTCGGGGAGACCCAGTACTTC.

J is TRBJ1-1 and V is TRBV10-2; D ambiguous. Germline-derived CDR1 and CDR2 are WSHSY and SAAADI. The CDR3 has 11 amino acids. With 0 bases removed from V and 10 bases from J, the gap between germline ends came to 6 bases. The CDR3 DNA sequence: TGCGCCAGCAGTGAGTCTGGACTAGCTTTCTTT. Its protein product is CASSESGLAFF.

The rearrangement links TRBV7-9 to TRBJ1-5, with TRBD1 as a possible D gene (6 bases). The CDR3 totals 16 residues. Trimming removed 5 bases at V and 0 bases at J, with 14 bases between. CDR1 and CDR2 (germline): SEHNR, FQNEAQ (reference sequence). CDR3 amino acids: CASSNPGQDSNQPQHF. CDR3 nucleotide sequence: TGTGCCAGCAGCAACCCGGGACAAGATAGCAATCAGCCCCAGCATTTT.

This chain connects TRBV4-1 to TRBJ2-5; possibly TRBD1 for D (5 bases). V lost 1 base, J lost 7 bases, and 10 bases lay in between. Germline V gene sequence: CDR1 MGHRA, CDR2 YSYEKL. CDR3 length: 13 amino acids. This CDR3 reads CASSQAAGPTQYF. CDR3 nucleotide sequence: TGCGCCAGCAGCCAAGCCGCAGGGCCGACCCAGTACTTC.

Here the CDR3 reads CASSYREYQETQYF. CDR3 nucleotide sequence: TGCGCCAGCAGTTACAGGGAGTACCAAGAGACCCAGTACTTC. The J gene is TRBJ2-5, the V gene TRBV4-1, with a weak D call TRBD1 (6 bases). V was trimmed by 6 bases and J by 0 bases, leaving 11 bases between them. The CDR3 length is 14 residues. Germline V gives CDR1 MGHRA, CDR2 YSYEKL.

The chain is built from TRBV6-1 and TRBJ1-3; 7 nucleotides agree with TRBD1. CDR1 and CDR2 from the germline V gene are MNHNS and SASEGT. The CDR3 spans 15 residues. With V trimmed by 6 bases and J by 7 bases, 12 bases remained unmatched. DNA for the CDR3: TGTGCCAGCAGCTTCACCGGGACAGTAGTGAACACCATATATTTT. It encodes CASSFTGTVVNTIYF.